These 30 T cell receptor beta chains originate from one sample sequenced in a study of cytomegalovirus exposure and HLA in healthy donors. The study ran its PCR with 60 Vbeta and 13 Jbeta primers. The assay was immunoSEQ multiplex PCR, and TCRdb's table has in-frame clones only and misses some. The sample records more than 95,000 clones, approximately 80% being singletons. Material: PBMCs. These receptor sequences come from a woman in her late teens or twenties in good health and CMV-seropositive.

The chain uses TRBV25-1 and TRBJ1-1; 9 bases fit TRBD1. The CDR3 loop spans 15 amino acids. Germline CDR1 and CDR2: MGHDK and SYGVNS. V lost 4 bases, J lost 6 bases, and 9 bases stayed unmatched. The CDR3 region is CASSVTGTGSSEAFF. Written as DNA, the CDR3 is TGTGCCAGCAGTGTCACCGGGACAGGGTCATCTGAAGCTTTCTTT.

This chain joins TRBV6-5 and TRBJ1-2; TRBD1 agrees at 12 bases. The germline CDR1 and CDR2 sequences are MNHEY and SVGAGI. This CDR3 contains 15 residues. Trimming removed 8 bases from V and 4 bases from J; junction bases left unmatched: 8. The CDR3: CASGYRDRGPYGYTF. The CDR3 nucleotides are TGTGCCAGCGGGTACCGGGACAGGGGGCCCTATGGCTACACCTTC.

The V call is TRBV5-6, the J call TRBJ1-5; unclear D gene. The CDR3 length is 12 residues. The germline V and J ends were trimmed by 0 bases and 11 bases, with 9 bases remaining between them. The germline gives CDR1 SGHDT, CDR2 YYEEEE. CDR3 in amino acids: CASSLGPAAQHF. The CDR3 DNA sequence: TGTGCCAGCAGCTTGGGACCGGCGGCCCAGCATTTT.

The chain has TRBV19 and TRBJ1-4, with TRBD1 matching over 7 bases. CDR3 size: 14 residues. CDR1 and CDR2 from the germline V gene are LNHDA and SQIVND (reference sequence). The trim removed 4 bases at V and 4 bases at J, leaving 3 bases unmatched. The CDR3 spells CASSTQGVNEKLFF. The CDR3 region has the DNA TGTGCCAGTAGTACGCAGGGGGTTAATGAAAAACTGTTTTTT. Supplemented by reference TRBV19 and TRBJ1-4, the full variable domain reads DGGITQSPKYLFRKEGQNVTLSCEQNLNHDAMYWYRQDPGQGLRLIYYSQIVNDFQKGDIAEGYSVSREKKESFPLTVTSAQKNPTAFYLCASSTQGVNEKLFFGSGTQLSVL.

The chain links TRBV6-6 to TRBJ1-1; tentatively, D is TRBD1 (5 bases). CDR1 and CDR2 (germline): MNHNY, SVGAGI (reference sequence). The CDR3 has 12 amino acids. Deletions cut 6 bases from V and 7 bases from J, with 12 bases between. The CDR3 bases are TGTGCCAGCAGCAAGACAGAACATGAAGCTTTCTTT. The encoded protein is CASSKTEHEAFF.

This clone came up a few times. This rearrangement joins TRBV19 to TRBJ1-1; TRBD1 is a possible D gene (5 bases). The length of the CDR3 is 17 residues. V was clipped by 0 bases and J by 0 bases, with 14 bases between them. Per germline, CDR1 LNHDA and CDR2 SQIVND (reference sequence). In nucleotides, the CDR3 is TGTGCCAGTAGTATAGATCTCGGAGGGACCTTGAACACTGAAGCTTTCTTT. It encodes CASSIDLGGTLNTEAFF.

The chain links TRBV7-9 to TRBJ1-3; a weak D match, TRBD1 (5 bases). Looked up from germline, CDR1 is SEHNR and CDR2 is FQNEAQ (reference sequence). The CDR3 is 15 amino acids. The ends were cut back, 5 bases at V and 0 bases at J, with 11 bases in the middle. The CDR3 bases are TGTGCCAGCAGCCGCCCGACAGACTCTGGAAACACCATATATTTT. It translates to CASSRPTDSGNTIYF.

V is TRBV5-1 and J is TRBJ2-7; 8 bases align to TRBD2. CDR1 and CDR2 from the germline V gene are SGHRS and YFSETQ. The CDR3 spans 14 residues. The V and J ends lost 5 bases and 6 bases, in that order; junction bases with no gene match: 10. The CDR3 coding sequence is TGCGCCAGCAGGCGACTAGCGTCATCTATCGAGCAGTACTTC. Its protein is CASRRLASSIEQYF.

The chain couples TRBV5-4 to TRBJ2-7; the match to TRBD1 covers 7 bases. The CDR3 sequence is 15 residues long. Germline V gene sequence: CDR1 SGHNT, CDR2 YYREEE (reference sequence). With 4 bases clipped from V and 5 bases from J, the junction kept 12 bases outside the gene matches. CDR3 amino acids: CASSLEGARRDEQYF. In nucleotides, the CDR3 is TGTGCCAGCAGCCTTGAGGGGGCCCGACGGGACGAGCAGTACTTC.

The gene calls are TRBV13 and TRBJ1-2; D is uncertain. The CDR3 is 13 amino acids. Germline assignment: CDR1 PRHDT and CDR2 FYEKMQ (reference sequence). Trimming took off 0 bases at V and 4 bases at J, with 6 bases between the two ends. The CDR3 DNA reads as TGTGCCAGCAGCTTAGGACCCGGCTATGGCTACACCTTC. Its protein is CASSLGPGYGYTF.

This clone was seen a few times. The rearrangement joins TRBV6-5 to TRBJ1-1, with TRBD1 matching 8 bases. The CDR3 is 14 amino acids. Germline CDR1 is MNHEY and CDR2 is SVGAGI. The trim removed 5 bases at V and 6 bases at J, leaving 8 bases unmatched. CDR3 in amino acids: CASSPSGQGAEAFF. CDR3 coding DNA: TGTGCCAGCAGTCCTAGCGGACAGGGTGCTGAAGCTTTCTTT.

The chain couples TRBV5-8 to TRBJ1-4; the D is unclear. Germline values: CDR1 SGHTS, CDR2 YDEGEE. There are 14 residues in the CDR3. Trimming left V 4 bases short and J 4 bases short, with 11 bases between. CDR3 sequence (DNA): TGTGCCAGCAGCCCCGGGTACATTAATGAAAAACTGTTTTTT. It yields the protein CASSPGYINEKLFF.

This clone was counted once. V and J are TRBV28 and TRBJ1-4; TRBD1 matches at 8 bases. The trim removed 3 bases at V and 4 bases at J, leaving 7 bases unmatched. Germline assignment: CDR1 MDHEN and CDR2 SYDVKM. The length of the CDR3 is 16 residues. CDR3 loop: CASSFYPGQVNEKLFF. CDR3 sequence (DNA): TGTGCCAGCAGTTTCTATCCGGGACAGGTTAATGAAAAACTGTTTTTT.

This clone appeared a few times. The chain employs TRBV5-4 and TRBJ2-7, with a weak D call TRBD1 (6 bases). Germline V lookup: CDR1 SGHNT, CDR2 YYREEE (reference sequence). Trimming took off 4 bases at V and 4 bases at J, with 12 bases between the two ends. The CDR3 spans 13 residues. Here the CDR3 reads CASSTKTGYEQYF. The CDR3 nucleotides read TGTGCCAGCAGCACCAAGACAGGATACGAGCAGTACTTC.

The chain's CDR3 is CASRREGDSNQPQHF. Here the CDR3 DNA reads TGTGCCAGCAGACGAGAGGGGGACAGCAATCAGCCCCAGCATTTT. The chain couples TRBV2 to TRBJ1-5; a weak D match, TRBD1 (6 bases). This CDR3 region has 15 residues. CDR1 and CDR2 from the germline V gene are SNHLY and FYNNEI. Trimming removed 6 bases at V and 1 base at J, with 13 bases between.

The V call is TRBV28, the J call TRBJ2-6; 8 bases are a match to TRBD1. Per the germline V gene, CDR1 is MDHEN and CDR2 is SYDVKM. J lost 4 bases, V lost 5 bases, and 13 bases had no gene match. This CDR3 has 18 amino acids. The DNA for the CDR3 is TGTGCCAGCAGTCCAAACGGACAGGGAGTCTCCGGGGCCAACGTCCTGACTTTC. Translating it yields CASSPNGQGVSGANVLTF.

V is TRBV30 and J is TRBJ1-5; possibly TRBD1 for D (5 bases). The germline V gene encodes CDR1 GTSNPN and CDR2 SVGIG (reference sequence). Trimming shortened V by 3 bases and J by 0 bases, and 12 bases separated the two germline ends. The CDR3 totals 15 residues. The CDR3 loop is CAWSRQIYSNQPQHF. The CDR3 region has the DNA TGTGCCTGGAGCAGACAGATCTATAGCAATCAGCCCCAGCATTTT.

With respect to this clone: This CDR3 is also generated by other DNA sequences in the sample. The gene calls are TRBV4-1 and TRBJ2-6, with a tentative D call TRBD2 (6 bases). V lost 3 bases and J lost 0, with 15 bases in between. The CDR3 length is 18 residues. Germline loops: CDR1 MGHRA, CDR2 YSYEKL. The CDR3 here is CASSHSLAVSSGANVLTF. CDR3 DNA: TGCGCCAGCAGCCATTCCTTAGCGGTCAGCTCTGGGGCCAACGTCCTGACTTTC.

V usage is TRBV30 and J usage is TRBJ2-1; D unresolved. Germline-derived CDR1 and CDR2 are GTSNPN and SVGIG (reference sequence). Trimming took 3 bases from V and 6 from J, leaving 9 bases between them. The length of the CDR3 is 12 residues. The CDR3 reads CAWSAPGNEQFF. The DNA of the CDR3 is TGTGCCTGGAGCGCCCCGGGCAATGAGCAGTTCTTC.

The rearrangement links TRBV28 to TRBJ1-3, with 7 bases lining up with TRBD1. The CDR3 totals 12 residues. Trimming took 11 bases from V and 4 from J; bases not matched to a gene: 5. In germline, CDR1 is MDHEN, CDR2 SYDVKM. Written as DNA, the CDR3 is TGTGCCGCCGAGACAGGGGGAAACACCATATATTTT. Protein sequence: CAAETGGNTIYF. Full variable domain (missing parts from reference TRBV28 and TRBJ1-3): DVKVTQSSRYLVKRTGEKVFLECVQDMDHENMFWYRQDPGLGLRLIYFSYDVKMKEKGDIPEGYSVSREKKERFSLILESASTNQTSMYLCAAETGGNTIYFGEGSWLTVV.

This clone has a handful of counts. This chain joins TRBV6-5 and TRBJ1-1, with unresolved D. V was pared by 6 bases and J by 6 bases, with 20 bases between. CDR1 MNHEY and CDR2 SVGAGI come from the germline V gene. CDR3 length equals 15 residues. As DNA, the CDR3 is TGTGCCAGCAGAACTGGTAGGGAAGGACTTGCTGAAGCTTTCTTT. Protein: CASRTGREGLAEAFF.

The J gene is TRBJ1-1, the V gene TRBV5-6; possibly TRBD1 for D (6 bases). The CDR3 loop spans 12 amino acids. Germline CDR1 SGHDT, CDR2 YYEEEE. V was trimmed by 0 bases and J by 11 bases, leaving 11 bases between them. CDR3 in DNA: TGTGCCAGCAGCTTGGGAAACAGGGAGGCTTTCTTT. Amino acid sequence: CASSLGNREAFF. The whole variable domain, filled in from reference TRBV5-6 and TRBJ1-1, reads DAGVTQSPTHLIKTRGQQVTLRCSPKSGHDTVSWYQQALGQGPQFIFQYYEEEERQRGNFPDRFSGHQFPNYSSELNVNALLLGDSALYLCASSLGNREAFFGQGTRLTVV.

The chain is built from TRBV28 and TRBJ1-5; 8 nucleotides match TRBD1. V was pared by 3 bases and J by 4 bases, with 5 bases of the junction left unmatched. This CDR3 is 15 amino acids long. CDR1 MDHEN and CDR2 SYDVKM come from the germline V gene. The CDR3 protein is CASSFRTGGNQPQHF. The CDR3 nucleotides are TGTGCCAGCAGTTTCCGAACAGGGGGTAATCAGCCCCAGCATTTT.

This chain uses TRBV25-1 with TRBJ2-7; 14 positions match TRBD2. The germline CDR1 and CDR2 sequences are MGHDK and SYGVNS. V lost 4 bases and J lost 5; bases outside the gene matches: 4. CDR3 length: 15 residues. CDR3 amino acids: CASSVGTSGSDEQYF. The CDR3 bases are TGTGCCAGCAGTGTCGGGACTAGCGGGAGCGACGAGCAGTACTTC.

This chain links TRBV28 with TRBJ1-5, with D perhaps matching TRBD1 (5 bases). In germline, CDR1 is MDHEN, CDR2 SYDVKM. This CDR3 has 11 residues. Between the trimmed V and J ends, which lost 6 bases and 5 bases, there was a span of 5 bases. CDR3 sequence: CASSRDQPQHF. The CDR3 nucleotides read TGTGCCAGCAGCAGGGATCAGCCCCAGCATTTT.

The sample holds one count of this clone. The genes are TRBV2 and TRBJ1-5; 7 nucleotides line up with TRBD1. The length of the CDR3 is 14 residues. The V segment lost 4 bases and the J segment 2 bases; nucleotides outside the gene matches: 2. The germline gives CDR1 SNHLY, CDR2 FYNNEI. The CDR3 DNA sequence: TGTGCCAGCAGTGCCCAGGGGGGCAATCAGCCCCAGCATTTT. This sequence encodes CASSAQGGNQPQHF.

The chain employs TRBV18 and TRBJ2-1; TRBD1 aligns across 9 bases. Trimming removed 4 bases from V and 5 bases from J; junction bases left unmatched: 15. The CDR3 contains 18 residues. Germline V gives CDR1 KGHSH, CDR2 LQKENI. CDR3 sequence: CASSLKTPAGTGNNEQFF. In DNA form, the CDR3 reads TGTGCCAGCTCACTAAAAACACCGGCCGGGACAGGGAACAATGAGCAGTTCTTC.

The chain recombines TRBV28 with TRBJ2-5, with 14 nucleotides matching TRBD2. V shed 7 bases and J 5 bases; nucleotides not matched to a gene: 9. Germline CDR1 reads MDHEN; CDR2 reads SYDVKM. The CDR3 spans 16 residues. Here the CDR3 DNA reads TGTGCCAGCACCGTGAGGGGACTAGCGGGAGTTGAGACCCAGTACTTC. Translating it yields CASTVRGLAGVETQYF.

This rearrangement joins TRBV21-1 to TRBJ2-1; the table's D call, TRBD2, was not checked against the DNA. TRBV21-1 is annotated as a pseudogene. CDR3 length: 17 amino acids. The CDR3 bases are TGTGCCAGCAGCAAAGTGGAACTAGCGGGAGTTGCGGGTGAGCAGTTCTTC. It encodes CASSKVELAGVAGEQFF.

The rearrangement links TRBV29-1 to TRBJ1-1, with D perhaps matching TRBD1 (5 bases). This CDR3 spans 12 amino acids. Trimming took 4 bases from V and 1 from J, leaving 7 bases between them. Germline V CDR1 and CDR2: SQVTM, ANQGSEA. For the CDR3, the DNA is TGCAGCGTTGTTAGGGGGAACACTGAAGCTTTCTTT. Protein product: CSVVRGNTEAFF.